The 25 T cell receptor beta chains listed next were all sequenced from one sample in a study of beta chain features in type 1 diabetes. The study's findings and limits: All four CD4+ subsets of Type 1 diabetes patients contained TCRB CDR3s that were moderately but significantly shorter.

Which antigens these TCRs recognize remains unknown. Sequenced material consisted of expressed TCRB transcripts (all of the isolated RNA was reverse transcribed). Data came from immunoSEQ multiplex PCR; TCRdb stores just in-frame clones and leaves some out. Among about 120,000 clones listed, around 17% were seen once. The sequencing sample was made of central memory CD4+ T cells from blood. Source of these receptors: a young man with type 1 diabetes.

This clone was found a few times. The rearrangement uses TRBV7-8 and TRBJ2-5; D is unresolved. This CDR3 spans 13 amino acids. CDR1 SGHVS and CDR2 FQNEAQ come from the germline V gene. Trimming stripped 2 bases from V and 5 bases from J, with 9 bases between. This chain's CDR3 is CASSLSDWETQYF. The DNA of the CDR3 is TGTGCCAGCAGCTTAAGTGATTGGGAGACCCAGTACTTC.

The V gene is TRBV2, the J gene TRBJ1-2; D gene uncertain. V dropped 3 bases and J dropped 8 bases, with 7 bases sitting between them. CDR3 length: 11 amino acids. Looked up from germline, CDR1 is SNHLY and CDR2 is FYNNEI. Written as DNA, the CDR3 is TGTGCCAGCAGTGATTTTCTCGGCTACACCTTC. It yields the protein CASSDFLGYTF. The full variable domain, completed using reference TRBV2 and TRBJ1-2, is EPEVTQTPSHQVTQMGQEVILRCVPISNHLYFYWYRQILGQKVEFLVSFYNNEISEKSEIFDDQFSVERPDGSNFTLKIRSTKLEDSAMYFCASSDFLGYTFGSGTRLTVV.

The chain couples TRBV14 to TRBJ1-6; D remains unclear. Germline CDR1 reads SGHDN; CDR2 reads FVKESK. Trimming removed 4 bases from V and 8 bases from J, with 9 bases in between. The CDR3 has 13 amino acids. The CDR3 spells CASSLRMDSPLHF. Here the CDR3 DNA reads TGTGCCAGCAGCCTCCGGATGGATTCACCCCTCCACTTT.

The chain employs TRBV6-6 and TRBJ2-5, with TRBD2 matching 10 bases. From germline, CDR1 is MNHNY and CDR2 SVGAGI (reference sequence). V was clipped by 2 bases and J by 4 bases; unmatched bases: 4. The CDR3 is 15 residues long. DNA of the CDR3: TGTGCCAGCAGTTACGGACTAGCGGTGGGAGAGACCCAGTACTTC. Protein sequence: CASSYGLAVGETQYF.

This rearrangement joins TRBV28 to TRBJ1-4; 7 bases align to TRBD1. The V segment lost 3 bases and the J segment 4 bases; nucleotides outside the gene matches: 8. This CDR3 contains 16 residues. The germline gives CDR1 MDHEN, CDR2 SYDVKM. The CDR3 bases are TGTGCCAGCAGTTTCTATGGACAGGAATTTAATGAAAAACTGTTTTTT. This sequence encodes CASSFYGQEFNEKLFF.

CDR3 sequence: CSVDRIGTDTQYF. The DNA for the CDR3 is TGCAGCGTTGACCGGATCGGCACAGATACGCAGTATTTT. The J gene is TRBJ2-3, the V gene TRBV29-1; D uncertain. The CDR3 runs 13 residues. The V and J ends lost 3 bases and 1 base respectively, with 8 bases between them. In germline, CDR1 is SQVTM, CDR2 ANQGSEA.

This clone came up a few times. This sample includes further DNA sequences coding for the same CDR3. The V call is TRBV7-2, the J call TRBJ2-3; D is uncertain. CDR3 length: 14 amino acids. V lost 7 bases and J 0 bases, leaving 11 bases between the germline ends. Germline loops: CDR1 SGHTA, CDR2 FQGNSA. The CDR3, as DNA: TGTGCCAGCACGTCCGGGCTGAGCACAGATACGCAGTATTTT. It translates to CASTSGLSTDTQYF.

V is TRBV6-1 and J is TRBJ2-7, with TRBD1 identical over 8 bases. V was pared by 7 bases and J by 2 bases, with 4 bases of the junction left unmatched. The V gene's germline CDR1 is MNHNS and CDR2 SASEGT. CDR3 length: 13 amino acids. CDR3 region: CASTVDRAYEQYF. CDR3 DNA sequence: TGTGCCAGCACCGTGGACAGGGCCTACGAGCAGTACTTC.

This clone was seen a handful of times. The chain recombines TRBV29-1 with TRBJ1-5, with D uncertain. Germline CDR1 is SQVTM and CDR2 is ANQGSEA. CDR3 length: 13 amino acids. The ends were cut back, 5 bases at V and 6 bases at J, with 14 bases in the middle. The CDR3 nucleotides read TGCAGCGTTCGGGTTGATCTACGTCAGCCCCAGCATTTT. Translating it yields CSVRVDLRQPQHF. Full variable domain (remainder filled in from reference TRBV29-1 and TRBJ1-5): SAVISQKPSRDICQRGTSLTIQCQVDSQVTMMFWYRQQPGQSLTLIATANQGSEATYESGFVIDKFPISRPNLTFSTLTVSNMSPEDSSIYLCSVRVDLRQPQHFGDGTRLSIL.

The chain carries TRBV6-5 and TRBJ2-3; D uncertain. CDR1 is MNHEY, CDR2 SVGAGI, per germline. V was cut by 1 base and J by 0 bases, with 8 bases left in between. The CDR3 runs to 15 residues. For the CDR3, the DNA is TGTGCCAGCAGTTACTGGCCAGGAAGCACAGATACGCAGTATTTT. Residues: CASSYWPGSTDTQYF.

There are a few counts of this clone. The genes are TRBV18 and TRBJ1-2, with 9 nucleotides matching TRBD1. This CDR3 contains 13 residues. The ends lost 4 bases at V and 4 bases at J; junction bases unmatched: 1. CDR1 is KGHSH, CDR2 LQKENI, per germline. CDR3 bases: TGTGCCAGCTCACAGGACAGGGGCTATGGCTACACCTTC. It specifies CASSQDRGYGYTF. The whole variable domain, remainder taken from reference TRBV18 and TRBJ1-2, is NAGVMQNPRHLVRRRGQEARLRCSPMKGHSHVYWYRQLPEEGLKFMVYLQKENIIDESGMPKERFSAEFPKEGPSILRIQQVVRGDSAAYFCASSQDRGYGYTFGSGTRLTVV.

This clone appeared a few times. The chain links TRBV27 to TRBJ2-3; D is ambiguous. The CDR3 totals 14 residues. V shed 6 bases and J shed 1 base, with 11 bases lying between them. Germline CDR1 is MNHEY and CDR2 is SMNVEV (reference sequence). The CDR3 DNA is TGTGCCAGCAGGATAGCTTTTGGCACAGATACGCAGTATTTT. Translated, it gives CASRIAFGTDTQYF.

The chain employs TRBV29-1 and TRBJ1-2, with D possibly being TRBD1 (6 bases). The CDR3 is 13 amino acids. V was cut by 6 bases and J by 1 base, with 12 bases left in between. Germline lookup yields CDR1 SQVTM and CDR2 ANQGSEA. The CDR3 sequence: CSVGQQVNYGYTF. CDR3 nucleotides: TGCAGCGTCGGACAGCAAGTTAACTATGGCTACACCTTC.

V is TRBV11-1 and J is TRBJ1-1; TRBD1 might be the D (5 bases). Per the germline V gene, CDR1 is SGHAT and CDR2 is FQDESV (reference sequence). The CDR3 loop spans 12 amino acids. V gave up 5 bases and J gave up 5 bases, with 9 bases separating them. CDR3 amino acids: CASSLQETEAFF. The CDR3 DNA follows: TGTGCCAGCAGCCTACAGGAGACTGAAGCTTTCTTT.

The V and J genes are TRBV6-1 and TRBJ2-7; 8 bases map to TRBD2. The CDR3 sequence is 15 residues long. The germline V gene has CDR1 MNHNS and CDR2 SASEGT. The V and J ends lost 6 bases and 2 bases, in that order; junction bases with no gene match: 9. This CDR3 is CASRPTSGGTYEQYF. The CDR3 DNA is TGTGCCAGCAGACCCACTAGCGGTGGAACCTACGAGCAGTACTTC.

This clone was seen a handful of times. The chain couples TRBV5-1 to TRBJ2-2, with D possibly matching TRBD1 (6 bases). V was clipped by 1 base and J by 7 bases, with 17 bases between them. The CDR3 has 16 residues. Germline V gene data show CDR1 as SGHRS and CDR2 as YFSETQ. CDR3 nucleotide sequence: TGCGCCAGCAGCTTGTCCGGCCCAGGGGTATTCGGGGAGCTGTTTTTT. Translated, it gives CASSLSGPGVFGELFF.

The genes are TRBV28 and TRBJ2-1; D is unresolved. The V end was cut by 3 bases, the J end by 0 bases, with 9 bases between. The CDR3 is 15 amino acids. Germline lookup yields CDR1 MDHEN and CDR2 SYDVKM. CDR3 protein: CASSLDGSSYNEQFF. The CDR3 coding sequence is TGTGCCAGCAGTTTGGACGGAAGCTCCTACAATGAGCAGTTCTTC.

V and J are TRBV9 and TRBJ1-3, with 7 bases that match TRBD1. V gave up 3 bases and J gave up 3 bases; unmatched junction bases: 3. CDR3 length: 14 amino acids. Germline-derived CDR1 and CDR2 are SGDLS and YYNGEE. The chain's CDR3 is CASSDGTDGNTIYF. CDR3 bases: TGTGCCAGCAGCGACGGGACAGATGGAAACACCATATATTTT.

The CDR3 spells CSVGQGAYNEQFF. The DNA for the CDR3 is TGCAGCGTGGGACAGGGGGCCTACAATGAGCAGTTCTTC. This chain links TRBV29-1 with TRBJ2-1; TRBD1 matches at 11 bases. The trim removed 6 bases at V and 2 bases at J, leaving 0 bases unmatched. Germline V gene data show CDR1 as SQVTM and CDR2 as ANQGSEA. The CDR3 is 13 residues long.

This clone rates as medium-sized. Other DNA sequences of this sample code for an identical CDR3. The chain recombines TRBV18 with TRBJ2-5; D unresolved. Germline-derived CDR1 and CDR2 are KGHSH and LQKENI. The CDR3 totals 14 residues. The V end was cut by 3 bases, the J end by 1 base, with 9 bases between. CDR3 loop: CASSPGRPQETQYF. The CDR3, as DNA: TGTGCCAGCTCACCCGGAAGACCCCAAGAGACCCAGTACTTC.

This clone was counted only a few times. V is TRBV4-3 and J is TRBJ1-5; D gene unclear. V dropped 0 bases and J dropped 6 bases, with 9 bases sitting between them. CDR1 is LGHNA, CDR2 YSLEER, per germline. This CDR3 spans 14 amino acids. CDR3 nucleotides: TGCGCCAGCAGCCAAGATGGGGATGGTCAGCCCCAGCATTTT. It yields the protein CASSQDGDGQPQHF.

The genes are TRBV6-5 and TRBJ2-3, with D unresolved. V gave up 6 bases and J gave up 5 bases, with 12 bases separating them. The CDR3 totals 13 residues. The germline CDR1 and CDR2 sequences are MNHEY and SVGAGI. The CDR3 DNA is TGTGCCAGCAGACGGACCTTCCTAGATACGCAGTATTTT. Translation: CASRRTFLDTQYF.

V gene TRBV11-2 combines with J gene TRBJ2-5; D remains ambiguous. The germline gives CDR1 SGHAT, CDR2 FQNNGV. V lost 4 bases and J 7 bases, leaving 7 bases between the germline ends. The CDR3 length is 11 residues. The CDR3 protein is CASSSALTQYF. CDR3 DNA: TGTGCCAGCAGCTCGGCGTTGACCCAGTACTTC.

V usage is TRBV7-2 and J usage is TRBJ2-1; 9 nucleotides line up with TRBD1. From germline, CDR1 is SGHTA and CDR2 FQGNSA. J gave up 9 bases and V 6 bases, and 9 bases lay outside the gene matches. The CDR3 is 14 amino acids. The CDR3 is CASSQGQGSSEQFF. CDR3 sequence (DNA): TGTGCCAGCAGTCAGGGACAGGGATCTAGTGAGCAGTTCTTC.

The CDR3 DNA is TGTGCCAGCAATCCCGGGGTGAGGAATTCACCCCTCCACTTT. This gives the protein CASNPGVRNSPLHF. The V call is TRBV2, the J call TRBJ1-6; no clear D. The CDR3 consists of 14 residues. CDR1 is SNHLY and CDR2 is FYNNEI in the germline V gene. V dropped 7 bases and J dropped 7 bases, with 14 bases sitting between them.